This entry describes one T cell receptor beta chain. Its antigen is still unknown. No per-base quality is available; no much larger clone lies one base away. Spanning cysteine to phenylalanine, the CDR3 consists of 14 amino acids. Left in the record is the CDR3 DNA by itself, 42 bases read in frame from the first base. Trimming takes 6 bases from V and 0 bases from J, and the germline ends sit 9 bases apart. CDR1 and CDR2 are drawn from the germline V gene: MNHEY, SVGAGI. The cohort was made up of roughly 670 healthy bone marrow donors. All cohort members were sampled while nominally healthy, although unrecorded immune exposures were likely present. The donor was CMV seronegative and was included in the group of about 350 seronegative cohort members. A peripheral blood sample was collected from each donor, and TCR beta sequencing was performed on peripheral blood mononuclear cells. Genomic DNA extraction from the blood cell samples was performed with the Qiagen DNeasy Blood Extraction Kit.

These data are taken from a study of cytomegalovirus exposure and HLA in healthy donors (dated by TCRdb to about 2017). Background on the whole study: An earlier analysis of 587 of the donors reported around 280 Gb of sequence data and 90 million to 120 million unique TCR beta sequences obtained from 150 million to 200 million T cells. An early release that covered roughly 600 HLA-typed donors contained about 290 gigabases of sequencing data and some 87 million unique TCR sequences. Of the approximately 400 genotyped donors, about 80% fell in the genetic ancestry cluster associated with self-reported Caucasian donors. The aim of the study was to test whether cataloging public T cell receptors could identify signatures of past pathogen exposure. The T cell repertoires of around 730 subjects were profiled by immunosequencing and related to cytomegalovirus serostatus. A separate validation cohort of roughly 110 different subjects was used in addition to the approximately 640-subject first cohort. High-throughput TCR immunosequencing, statistical association of individual TCRs with disease status, and machine learning were combined to predict cytomegalovirus infection status. A later analysis re-examined previously published TCR beta repertoires from about 700 donors and added high-resolution HLA genotyping to investigate patterns of TCR occurrence. The later analysis used no new phenotypic data to find candidate immune exposures, relying instead on TCR beta sequences and their occurrence across donors. In an earlier analysis of several hundred of the donors, high-throughput TCR beta sequencing was used to judge whether each TCR beta V gene segment behaved as functional or pseudogenic. Donor age, sex, ethnicity and CMV serostatus were collected together with the repertoire data. A later genetic analysis took genome-wide SNP genotypes for 398 of the 666 donors and used that subset as a discovery cohort. Every repertoire in the discovery cohort had been generated on one and the same sequencing platform. Both class I and class II loci were covered by HLA typing, at four-digit resolution. Typing coverage differed by locus: A, B, C, DRB1 and DQB1 were typed in roughly 620-640 donors, DQA1 in approximately 520, DPA1 in roughly 590, and DPB1 in around 490. Roughly 5 DR-DQ haplotypes were treated as single units for association and clustering because of strong linkage in the cohort. On average, about 200,000 unique TCR beta nucleotide sequences were sequenced per donor among several hundred genotyped donors of the cohort, with roughly 18% of those sequences being non-productive.

Study-wide conclusions, independent of this receptor: A further reported finding was that TCR beta sequences accurately predicted the HLA-A and HLA-B alleles for most subjects in the first cohort. Because the 87-base-pair reads could not distinguish some IMGT-functional V segments, including TRBV6-2 and TRBV6-3, those segments were excluded. In a later genetic analysis, a missense DCLRE1C variant was associated with V-gene and J-gene trimming of TCR beta chains, and the association was replicated in an independent cohort. Approximately 16 rarely observed V segments, including chromosome 9 orphons, were excluded from the earlier analysis of several hundred of the donors because counts were too low. Sequencing depth was assumed to be roughly uniform across donors in the presence/absence analyses, though that assumption may not hold. At a false discovery rate of 0.05, a later analysis linked some 17,000 TCR beta sequences to specific HLA alleles. In both the original and validation cohorts, the classifier was reported to diagnose cytomegalovirus status with high specificity and sensitivity. Across donors, most TCR sequences were observed very rarely, whereas some public TCRs were present in many individuals. Assigning TCR associations to individual alleles was difficult when HLA alleles, especially DR and DQ, strongly co-occurred. Correlated functional status among segregating V segments might be attributable to linkage disequilibrium, but an unknown experimental factor could not be ruled out. In a later analysis, several top co-occurrence clusters were reported to appear linked to parvovirus B19, influenza, CMV and Epstein-Barr virus. Only TCR beta chains were sequenced in this cohort, and the absence of alpha or paired-chain data limited detectable features. A later genetic analysis reported fewer N-insertions in productive TCRs among donors in an Asian-associated ancestry cluster than the roughly 620-donor mean. According to a later analysis, TCR association rates differed among HLA loci, with DRB1 alleles showing the most associated TCRs and HLA-C alleles showing the fewest. In a later analysis, HLA-associated TCR beta chains were found to be more clonally expanded and to have lower generation probabilities than equally common non-associated chains. HLA typing was unavailable for some donors at each locus, so association tests used only the typed subset. In a later analysis, most CMV-associated TCR beta chains were found to appear HLA-restricted, with HLA associations seemingly driven largely by CMV exposure. CMV serostatus was the only immune exposure information available for the cohort. A cluster of highly shared sequence variants was judged likely to be a technical artifact of the sequencing pipeline. The authors suggested that the approach could potentially be generalized to other disease states and immunological phenotypes. Three of the identified cytomegalovirus-associated TCR beta chains were confirmed in vitro to be specific for cytomegalovirus antigens. In an earlier analysis of some 500 of the donors, most TCR beta V segments were observed in productive rearrangements about 87% or about 30% of the time, broadly matching IMGT annotations. The study gave a list of about 160 TCR beta chains associated with cytomegalovirus.

Libraries were built with the immunoSEQ multiplex PCR assay. For the multiplex PCR, a mixture combining 60 forward primers for TCR Vbeta segments and 13 reverse primers for TCR Jbeta segments was used. Amplification of the CDR3 region of rearranged TCR beta genes was performed with a multiplex PCR assay on genomic DNA. Amplified TCR beta libraries were sequenced as 87-base-pair reads on the Illumina HiSeq System. The original pipeline was this. Across the 500 to 750 repertoires, a later analysis counted 78 million or so unique TCR beta chains, roughly 11 million of which were shared by at least two donors. To remove PCR and sequencing errors, raw reads were error-corrected and collapsed into unique sequences using a nearest-neighbor algorithm that merged closely related sequences. To assign V, D and J gene segments, CDR3 sequences were aligned to IMGT reference sequences. Each retained sequence needed at least a six-nucleotide match to both a V gene segment and a J gene segment. A rearrangement counted as productive if the CDR3 had no stop codons and remained in frame with V and J, and every other rearrangement counted as non-productive. CDR3 was defined according to IMGT convention as the region running from the second conserved V-encoded cysteine to the conserved J-encoded phenylalanine. Sequences without an unambiguous match to a single V gene segment were excluded from the earlier analysis of 450 to 750 of the donors. An earlier analysis of some 500 of the donors classified V segments as functional when productive rearrangements were above 56.7% and as segregating when the standard deviation between donors was above 5%. A statistical classification framework was developed to diagnose cytomegalovirus status using the catalog of TCR beta chain sequences. V and J gene assignment, in a later analysis, came from comparing TCR nucleotide sequences with IMGT/GENE-DB human TR gene sequences. In a later analysis, CDR3 sequences and most-parsimonious VDJ recombination scenarios were assigned using the TCRdist pipeline. In a later analysis, each TCR beta chain was defined by its CDR3 amino acid sequence together with its V-gene family, and reads without a unique V-gene family were excluded. A later analysis removed 450 to 600 highly shared, low-generation-probability nucleotide sequences to deal with suspected cross-contamination and a sequencing artifact. A later analysis calculated a clonal expansion index for each public chain from normalized within-repertoire ranks of inferred template counts. In a later analysis, generation probabilities were computed with a VDJ recombination model fitted to out-of-frame rearrangements, and the resulting probabilities were checked against IGoR. In a later analysis, hypergeometric tests were used to score TCR-TCR, TCR-HLA and TCR-CMV co-occurrence, with a repertoire-size bias correction applied to TCR pairs. In a later analysis, false discovery rates were estimated by permuting HLA or CMV assignments 20 times. In a later analysis, co-occurring TCRs were grouped with DBSCAN, and TCRdist sequence similarity was added when clustering was performed within HLA-allele-positive subsets. Repertoires with fewer than 30,000 or more than 120,000 public chains, plus five repertoires with anomalous nucleotide sharing, were excluded from co-occurrence clustering. TCRdb retrieved this table from immuneACCESS and kept in-frame rearrangements only. Not all clones are present; in checked studies, unresolved V genes account for under half, and no reason is known for the remainder. V and J calls and clone size are copied from that table; D and trimming were computed from the DNA. This sample is represented by hundreds of thousands of clones; roughly 80% of them were singletons. 2.5% to 3% of the sample belongs to the ten largest clones.

Sequencing input: PBMCs. The sequence derives from a man aged 25-45 years in good health and CMV-seronegative. Here the chain combines TRBV6-5 and TRBJ2-1; TRBD2 is possibly the D segment (5 matching bases). The CDR3 protein: CASSPRVSYNEQFF. The bases are TGTGCCAGCAGCCCGAGGGTCTCCTACAATGAGCAGTTCTTC.